These 14 T cell receptor beta chains came from one sample sequenced in a study of CXCR3-negative and CXCR3-positive naive CD8 T cells. The antigens of these receptors remain unknown. Study-wide findings and caveats: In CXCR3-positive naive cells, the TRB CDR3s were more hydrophobic than in CXCR3-negative naive cells.

The method, 5' RACE with UMI labels, was used to prepare the TRB cDNA libraries. TCRdb reprocessed the 5' RACE reads and keeps a single row for each CDR3 protein, giving no DNA. The sample has about 130,000 distinct CDR3 sequences. The sequencing sample was made of naive CXCR3+ CD8+ T cells from blood. Subset of the sample: CD45RO-CCR7+CD27+CD95- naive CD8+ T cells expressing CXCR3 (TNR3+). The origin of the receptors is a human donor in good health. Some clones in this sample may be carry-over from other donors' samples.

The chain joins TRBV4-2 to TRBJ2-2. The CDR3 loop spans 14 amino acids. Germline assignment: CDR1 LGHNA and CDR2 YNFKEQ. CDR3 sequence reads: CASSQVVGEGELFF.

This chain's CDR3 is CASCVNPGTGSPQHF. V and J are TRBV7-8 and TRBJ1-5. Germline CDR1 SGHVS, CDR2 FQNEAQ. This CDR3 is built from 15 residues.

The V and J genes are TRBV29-1 and TRBJ2-5; TCRdb names TRBD1, which stays unverified in the absence of DNA. CDR3 length: 16 amino acids. In germline, CDR1 is SQVTM, CDR2 ANQGSEA. CDR3 protein: CSVEREGGGWQETHYF.

The CDR3 spells CASSFMKNSNQPQHF. This chain joins TRBV7-2 and TRBJ1-5. Germline V gene lookup returns CDR1 SGHTA and CDR2 FQGNSA. The CDR3 has 15 amino acids.

The gene calls are TRBV28 and TRBJ2-5; there is no DNA to check the TCRdb D call of TRBD1. The CDR3 totals 16 residues. Germline-derived CDR1 and CDR2 are MDHEN and SYDVKM. CDR3 residues: CASSLWGTGVYNEQYF.

V and J are TRBV13 and TRBJ2-7. The CDR3 is 12 amino acids. The germline V gene has CDR1 PRHDT and CDR2 FYEKMQ (reference sequence). The CDR3 sequence: CASSSAPYEQYF. Full variable domain (remainder filled in from reference TRBV13 and TRBJ2-7): AAGVIQSPRHLIKEKRETATLKCYPIPRHDTVYWYQQGPGQDPQFLISFYEKMQSDKGSIPDRFSAQQFSDYHSELNMSSLELGDSALYFCASSSAPYEQYFGPGTRLTVT.

The CDR3 sequence: CASSLRESYGYTF. The chain has TRBV6-5 and TRBJ1-2; checking the TCRdb D call of TRBD1 is not possible without DNA. CDR1 and CDR2 (germline): MNHEY, SVGAGI. The CDR3 is made up of 13 amino acids.

This chain uses TRBV4-1 with TRBJ1-5; there is no DNA to check the TCRdb D call of TRBD1. Germline values: CDR1 MGHRA, CDR2 YSYEKL. The CDR3 contains 15 residues. The CDR3 loop reads CASSARTGGGQPQHF.

The chain couples TRBV7-9 to TRBJ1-1. Germline V gene lookup returns CDR1 SEHNR and CDR2 FQNEAQ (reference sequence). The CDR3 totals 13 residues. This CDR3 reads CASSPPSSAEAFF. The whole variable domain, remainder taken from reference TRBV7-9 and TRBJ1-1, is DTGVSQNPRHKITKRGQNVTFRCDPISEHNRLYWYRQTLGQGPEFLTYFQNEAQLEKSRLLSDRFSAERPKGSFSTLEIQRTEQGDSAMYLCASSPPSSAEAFFGQGTRLTVV.

V gene TRBV27 combines with J gene TRBJ1-4; TCRdb calls TRBD1, which cannot be checked without DNA. Germline V gene sequence: CDR1 MNHEY, CDR2 SMNVEV (reference sequence). This CDR3 is built from 14 residues. CDR3 amino acids: CASSPGTGVGKLFF.

The chain is built from TRBV6-6 and TRBJ2-3; the D call from TCRdb, TRBD1, cannot be confirmed without DNA. CDR1 is MNHNY and CDR2 is SVGAGI in the germline V gene (reference sequence). This CDR3 is 12 amino acids long. CDR3 sequence reads: CATGGGSDTQYF.

The chain is built from TRBV12-5 and TRBJ2-7; TCRdb reports TRBD2, a call that lacks DNA to check it against. CDR1 and CDR2 (germline): LGHNT, FRNRAP. The CDR3 spans 15 residues. The CDR3 sequence: CASGELGLERHEQYF.

This chain links TRBV7-9 with TRBJ1-5. The CDR3 has 12 amino acids. From germline, CDR1 is SEHNR and CDR2 FQNEAQ (reference sequence). CDR3 in amino acids: CASSPDNQPQHF.

The chain employs TRBV6-5 and TRBJ2-1. The germline V gene has CDR1 MNHEY and CDR2 SVGAGI. This CDR3 has 12 residues. The CDR3 loop is CASGSSPDEQFF.